The 22 T cell receptor beta chains given below trace back to one sample, sequenced in a study of blood T cell repertoires in COVID-19. The repertoire was sequenced with immunoSEQ multiplex PCR; TCRdb's copy has only in-frame clones and lacks some. The data contain tens of thousands of clones, 70% to 80% of them seen just once; the ten biggest clones take up 35% to 45%. Input material: peripheral blood. The source of these receptors is a woman in her 70s with acute or convalescent COVID-19.

This clone has only a few counts. This chain joins TRBV6-2 or TRBV6-3 and TRBJ1-1, with D unresolved. This CDR3 contains 13 residues. V lost 2 bases and J lost 3, with 7 bases in between. Germline V gene data show CDR1 as MNHEY and CDR2 as SVGEGT. This CDR3 is CASSYVTDTEAFF. CDR3 coding DNA: TGTGCCAGCAGTTACGTAACAGACACTGAAGCTTTCTTT.

The chain combines TRBV18 with TRBJ2-3, with D tentatively TRBD2 (7 bases). Trimming shortened V by 3 bases and J by 1 base, and 20 bases separated the two germline ends. The CDR3 loop spans 18 amino acids. Germline CDR1 KGHSH, CDR2 LQKENI. The CDR3 region has the DNA TGTGCCAGCTCACCCTCGAGGGGGGGGTTTCTACGCACAGATACGCAGTATTTT. Translated, it gives CASSPSRGGFLRTDTQYF. Complete variable domain (other parts from reference TRBV18 and TRBJ2-3): NAGVMQNPRHLVRRRGQEARLRCSPMKGHSHVYWYRQLPEEGLKFMVYLQKENIIDESGMPKERFSAEFPKEGPSILRIQQVVRGDSAAYFCASSPSRGGFLRTDTQYFGPGTRLTVL.

This clone occurred once. The V call is TRBV19, the J call TRBJ1-3; possible D gene TRBD1, 6 bases. V gave up 5 bases and J gave up 0 bases, with 17 bases separating them. CDR3 length: 17 amino acids. CDR1 LNHDA and CDR2 SQIVND come from the germline V gene (reference sequence). This CDR3 is CASSPGDRPFSGNTIYF. The DNA of the CDR3 is TGTGCCAGTAGTCCCGGTGACAGGCCCTTCTCTGGAAACACCATATATTTT.

The chain carries TRBV6-6 and TRBJ2-5; TRBD1 agrees at 7 bases. The junction had 7 bases not matched to a gene; V was cut back by 6 bases and J by 3 bases. CDR3 length equals 14 residues. Germline CDR1 MNHNY, CDR2 SVGAGI (reference sequence). The CDR3 region has the DNA TGTGCCAGCAGGCGAGGGGGCCCCGAAGAGACCCAGTACTTC. Translated: CASRRGGPEETQYF.

V and J are TRBV24-1 and TRBJ2-1; D may be TRBD1 (6 bases). The V and J ends lost 7 bases and 5 bases respectively, with 14 bases between them. The CDR3 has 14 residues. Germline lookup yields CDR1 KGHDR and CDR2 SFDVKD. In DNA, the CDR3 is TGTGCCACCAGCCCTGAGGGGACAAACAATGAGCAGTTCTTC. Its translation: CATSPEGTNNEQFF.

This clone appeared a few times. This chain links TRBV15 with TRBJ1-2, with D tentatively TRBD1 (5 bases). Between the trimmed V and J ends, which lost 1 base and 8 bases, there was a span of 20 bases. CDR1 is LNHNV and CDR2 is YYDKDF in the germline V gene (reference sequence). This CDR3 has 16 amino acids. CDR3 coding DNA: TGTGCCACCAGCAGAGTCCCGGACACGGGCAGGAACGGCTACACCTTC. Translated, it gives CATSRVPDTGRNGYTF.

This chain connects TRBV19 to TRBJ2-1, with unresolved D. With 6 bases removed from V and 0 bases from J, the gap between germline ends came to 12 bases. Germline CDR1 and CDR2: LNHDA and SQIVND (reference sequence). The CDR3 sequence is 15 residues long. CDR3: CASRLSSSSYNEQFF. CDR3 bases: TGTGCCAGTAGATTAAGTAGCTCCTCCTACAATGAGCAGTTCTTC.

The V and J genes are TRBV15 and TRBJ2-7, with a weak D call TRBD1 (5 bases). Germline values: CDR1 LNHNV, CDR2 YYDKDF (reference sequence). Deletions cut 11 bases from V and 2 bases from J, with 19 bases between. The CDR3 is 14 amino acids. This CDR3 is CASNVGRAPYEQYF. The DNA for the CDR3 is TGTGCCTCCAACGTGGGCAGGGCCCCCTACGAGCAGTACTTC.

V gene TRBV5-4 combines with J gene TRBJ1-1; 7 bases fit TRBD1. CDR3 length equals 12 residues. The V and J ends lost 5 bases and 6 bases, in that order; junction bases with no gene match: 4. Germline V gene sequence: CDR1 SGHNT, CDR2 YYREEE (reference sequence). Here the CDR3 DNA reads TGTGCCAGCAGTTACGACAGGGCTGAAGCTTTCTTT. Its translation is CASSYDRAEAFF.

This clone was seen only once. This rearrangement joins TRBV19 to TRBJ2-7; D unclear. CDR1 is LNHDA, CDR2 SQIVND, per germline (reference sequence). The CDR3 consists of 13 residues. V dropped 3 bases and J dropped 7 bases, with 13 bases sitting between them. Written as DNA, the CDR3 is TGTGCCAGTAGTATTGGCTCCCCGGAGGAGCAGTACTTC. Translation gives CASSIGSPEEQYF.

The rearrangement links TRBV5-8 to TRBJ2-5, with 10 bases aligning to TRBD2. There are 15 residues in the CDR3. Germline V gene lookup returns CDR1 SGHTS and CDR2 YDEGEE. With V trimmed by 2 bases and J by 2 bases, 3 bases remained unmatched. CDR3 amino acids: CASSFSGRPQETQYF. In nucleotides, the CDR3 is TGTGCCAGCAGCTTTAGCGGGAGGCCTCAAGAGACCCAGTACTTC.

This sequence joins TRBV18 and TRBJ2-7; D possibly corresponds to TRBD2 (5 bases). The CDR3 covers 14 residues. Germline V gives CDR1 KGHSH, CDR2 LQKENI. Between the trimmed V and J ends, which lost 3 bases and 2 bases, there was a span of 11 bases. CDR3 in DNA: TGTGCCAGCTCACCGAGGACTGAAGCCTACGAGCAGTACTTC. It yields the protein CASSPRTEAYEQYF.

The J gene is TRBJ2-7, the V gene TRBV7-2; perhaps TRBD2 as D (5 bases). The V gene lost 4 bases and the J gene lost 1 base, with 11 bases spanning the gap. The CDR3 extends over 14 amino acids. The V gene's germline CDR1 is SGHTA and CDR2 FQGNSA. CDR3 residues: CASSSSPGSYEQYF. Here the CDR3 DNA reads TGTGCCAGCAGCTCTAGTCCGGGATCCTACGAGCAGTACTTC.

This clone was seen a handful of times. The chain employs TRBV9 and TRBJ1-3; maybe TRBD1 (6 bases). Trimming pared 0 bases from V and 4 bases from J, leaving 11 bases between. The CDR3 has 15 residues. Germline CDR1 reads SGDLS; CDR2 reads YYNGEE. The chain's CDR3 is CASSVVGASGNTIYF. The CDR3 DNA follows: TGTGCCAGCAGCGTAGTGGGGGCGTCGGGAAACACCATATATTTT.

This rearrangement joins TRBV6-5 to TRBJ1-5; 7 nucleotides line up with TRBD1. The CDR3 contains 13 residues. Looked up from germline, CDR1 is MNHEY and CDR2 is SVGAGI. The ends lost 5 bases at V and 2 bases at J; junction bases unmatched: 0. CDR3 bases: TGTGCCAGCAGTACAGGGGGCAATCAGCCCCAGCATTTT. Translated, it gives CASSTGGNQPQHF.

The genes are TRBV2 and TRBJ1-5; 8 bases line up with TRBD1. CDR3 size: 14 residues. Trimming took 6 bases from V and 7 from J; bases not matched to a gene: 8. Germline-derived CDR1 and CDR2 are SNHLY and FYNNEI. The CDR3 coding sequence is TGTGCCAGCAGCCTACAGGGGGTCTTACAGCCCCAGCATTTT. It specifies CASSLQGVLQPQHF.

The V and J genes are TRBV4-2 and TRBJ1-5, with 8 bases lining up with TRBD1. This CDR3 is built from 16 residues. Germline CDR1 is LGHNA and CDR2 is YNFKEQ. V shed 1 base, J shed 2 bases, and the junction held 4 bases outside the gene matches. Here the CDR3 reads CASSQGRTGRNQPQHF. Here the CDR3 DNA reads TGTGCCAGCAGCCAAGGACGGACAGGGCGCAATCAGCCCCAGCATTTT.

V gene TRBV6-5 combines with J gene TRBJ1-6, with D tentatively TRBD1 (6 bases). V was shortened by 6 bases and J by 8 bases, with 14 bases between the two germline ends. The germline V gene has CDR1 MNHEY and CDR2 SVGAGI. CDR3 length: 14 residues. The CDR3 protein is CASRPQGNHSPLHF. The CDR3 DNA is TGTGCCAGCAGACCACAGGGTAATCATTCACCCCTCCACTTT.

The chain carries TRBV5-6 and TRBJ2-1; 9 bases line up with TRBD1. The CDR3 is made up of 17 amino acids. Germline V gene data show CDR1 as SGHDT and CDR2 as YYEEEE. J gave up 1 base and V 4 bases, and 9 bases lay outside the gene matches. CDR3 nucleotide sequence: TGTGCCAGCAGCGGGGACAGGGAAGGCGGTTCCTACAATGAGCAGTTCTTC. It is translated as CASSGDREGGSYNEQFF.

About this clone: This sample also contains other DNA sequences that code for the same CDR3. The CDR3 region is CASSFPPLTGGASYEQYF. The CDR3 DNA follows: TGTGCCAGCAGTTTCCCTCCTCTGACAGGGGGCGCTTCCTACGAGCAGTACTTC. The J gene is TRBJ2-7, the V gene TRBV28; 10 positions match TRBD1. Germline V CDR1 and CDR2: MDHEN, SYDVKM. This CDR3 contains 18 residues. V shed 3 bases, J shed 1 base, and the junction held 12 bases outside the gene matches.

The V call is TRBV7-2, the J call TRBJ2-7, with 9 nucleotides matching TRBD1. The V segment lost 3 bases and the J segment 7 bases; nucleotides outside the gene matches: 4. Looked up from germline, CDR1 is SGHTA and CDR2 is FQGNSA. This CDR3 spans 13 amino acids. DNA of the CDR3: TGTGCCAGCAGCTTTGGACAGGGGAAGGAGCAGTACTTC. Translated, it gives CASSFGQGKEQYF.

This sequence joins TRBV30 and TRBJ1-6; TRBD1 matches 11 bases. With V trimmed by 8 bases and J by 9 bases, 3 bases remained unmatched. CDR1 is GTSNPN and CDR2 is SVGIG in the germline V gene (reference sequence). This CDR3 spans 12 amino acids. This CDR3 is CAGGQGVSPLHF. In nucleotides, the CDR3 is TGTGCCGGGGGACAGGGGGTTTCACCCCTCCACTTT.